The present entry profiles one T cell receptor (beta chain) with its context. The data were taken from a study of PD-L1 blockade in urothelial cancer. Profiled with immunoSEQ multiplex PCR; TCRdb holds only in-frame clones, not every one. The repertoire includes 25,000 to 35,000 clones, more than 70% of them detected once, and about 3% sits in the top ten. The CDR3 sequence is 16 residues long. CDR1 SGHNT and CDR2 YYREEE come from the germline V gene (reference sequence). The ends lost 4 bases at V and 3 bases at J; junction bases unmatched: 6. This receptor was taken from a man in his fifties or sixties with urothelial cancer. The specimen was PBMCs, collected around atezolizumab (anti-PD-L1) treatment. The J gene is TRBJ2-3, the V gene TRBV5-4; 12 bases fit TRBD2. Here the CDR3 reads CASSAGLAGQTDTQYF. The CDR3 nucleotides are TGTGCCAGCAGCGCGGGACTAGCGGGCCAAACAGATACGCAGTATTTT.